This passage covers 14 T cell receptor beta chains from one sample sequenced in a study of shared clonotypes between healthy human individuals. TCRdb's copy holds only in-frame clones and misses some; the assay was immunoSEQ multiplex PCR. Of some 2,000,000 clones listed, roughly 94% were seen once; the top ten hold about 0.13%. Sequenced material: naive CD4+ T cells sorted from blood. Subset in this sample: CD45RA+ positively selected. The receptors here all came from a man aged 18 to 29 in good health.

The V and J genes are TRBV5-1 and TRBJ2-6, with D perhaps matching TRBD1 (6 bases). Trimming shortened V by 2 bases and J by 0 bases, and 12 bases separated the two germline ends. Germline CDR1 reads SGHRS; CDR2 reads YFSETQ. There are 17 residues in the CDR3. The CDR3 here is CASSFRDISSGANVLTF. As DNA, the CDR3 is TGCGCCAGCAGCTTCCGGGACATTAGCTCTGGGGCCAACGTCCTGACTTTC.

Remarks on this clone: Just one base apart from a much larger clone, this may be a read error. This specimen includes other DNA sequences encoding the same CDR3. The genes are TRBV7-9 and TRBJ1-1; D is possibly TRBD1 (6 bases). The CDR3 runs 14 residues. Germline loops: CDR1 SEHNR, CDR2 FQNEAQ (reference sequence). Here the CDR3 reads CASSLGAWDTEAFF. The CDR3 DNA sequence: TGTGCCAGCAGCTTAGGCGCCTGGGACACTGAGGCTTTCTTT. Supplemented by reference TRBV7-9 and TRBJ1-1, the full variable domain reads DTGVSQNPRHKITKRGQNVTFRCDPISEHNRLYWYRQTLGQGPEFLTYFQNEAQLEKSRLLSDRFSAERPKGSFSTLEIQRTEQGDSAMYLCASSLGAWDTEAFFGQGTRLTVV.

DNA of the CDR3: TGTGCCAGTAACGGACAGTCCATGAACACTGAAGCTTTCTTT. It encodes CASNGQSMNTEAFF. The chain couples TRBV19 to TRBJ1-1, with D perhaps TRBD1 (6 bases). Germline lookup yields CDR1 LNHDA and CDR2 SQIVND (reference sequence). V shed 7 bases and J shed 0 bases, with 12 bases lying between them. The CDR3 is 14 amino acids.

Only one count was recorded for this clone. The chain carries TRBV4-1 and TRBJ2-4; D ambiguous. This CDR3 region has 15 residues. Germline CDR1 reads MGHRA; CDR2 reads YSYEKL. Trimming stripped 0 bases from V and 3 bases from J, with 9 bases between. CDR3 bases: TGCGCCAGCAGCCAAGATTCGAGATACAAAAACATTCAGTACTTC. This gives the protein CASSQDSRYKNIQYF.

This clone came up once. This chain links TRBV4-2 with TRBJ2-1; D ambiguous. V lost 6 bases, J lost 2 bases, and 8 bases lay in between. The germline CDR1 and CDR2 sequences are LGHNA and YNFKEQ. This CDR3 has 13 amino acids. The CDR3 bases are TGTGCCAGCAGTCCCCAGGCCTACAATGAGCAGTTCTTC. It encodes CASSPQAYNEQFF.

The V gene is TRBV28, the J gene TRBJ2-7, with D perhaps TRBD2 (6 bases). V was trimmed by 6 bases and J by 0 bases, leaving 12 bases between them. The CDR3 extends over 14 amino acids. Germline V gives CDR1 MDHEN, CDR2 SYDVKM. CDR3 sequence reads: CASRGGISSYEQYF. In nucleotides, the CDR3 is TGTGCCAGCAGAGGAGGGATTAGCTCCTACGAGCAGTACTTC.

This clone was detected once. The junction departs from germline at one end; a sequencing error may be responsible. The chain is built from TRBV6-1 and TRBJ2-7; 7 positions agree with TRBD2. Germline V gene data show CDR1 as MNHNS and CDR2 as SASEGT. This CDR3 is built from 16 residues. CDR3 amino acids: CAISESPSGHGYEQYF. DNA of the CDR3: TGTGCCATCAGTGAGTCGCCTAGCGGCCATGGGTACGAGCAGTACTTC.

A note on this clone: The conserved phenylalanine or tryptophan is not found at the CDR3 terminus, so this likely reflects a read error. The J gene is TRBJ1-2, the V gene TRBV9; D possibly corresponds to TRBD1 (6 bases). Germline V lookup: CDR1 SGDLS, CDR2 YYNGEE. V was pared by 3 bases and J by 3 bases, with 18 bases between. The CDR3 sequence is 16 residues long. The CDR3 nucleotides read TGTGCCAGCAGCGGAGACAGGTCGGCTAAGTACTATGGCTACACCGTC. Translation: CASSGDRSAKYYGYTV.

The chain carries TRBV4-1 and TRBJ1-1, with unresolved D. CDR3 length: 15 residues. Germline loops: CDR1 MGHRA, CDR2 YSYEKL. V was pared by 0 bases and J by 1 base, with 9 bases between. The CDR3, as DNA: TGCGCCAGCAGCCAAGACTTAGGGAAGAACACTGAAGCTTTCTTT. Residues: CASSQDLGKNTEAFF.

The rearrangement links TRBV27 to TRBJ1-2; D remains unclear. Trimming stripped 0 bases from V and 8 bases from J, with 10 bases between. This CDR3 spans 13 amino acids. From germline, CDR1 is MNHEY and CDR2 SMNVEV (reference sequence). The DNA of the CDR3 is TGTGCCAGCAGTTTATCAGACGTGGGCGGCTACACCTTC. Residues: CASSLSDVGGYTF.

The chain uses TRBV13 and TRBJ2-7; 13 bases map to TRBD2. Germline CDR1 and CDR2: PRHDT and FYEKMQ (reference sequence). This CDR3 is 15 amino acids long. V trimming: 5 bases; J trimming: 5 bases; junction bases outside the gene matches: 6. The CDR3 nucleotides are TGTGCCAGCAGCGGACTAGCGGGAGATAGGAACGAGCAGTACTTC. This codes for CASSGLAGDRNEQYF.

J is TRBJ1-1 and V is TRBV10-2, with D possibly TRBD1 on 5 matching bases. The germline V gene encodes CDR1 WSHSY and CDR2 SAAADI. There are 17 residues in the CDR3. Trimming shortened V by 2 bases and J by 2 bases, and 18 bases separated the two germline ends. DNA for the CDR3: TGCGCCAGCAGTGAGGTCGGGGGGGAAGAGAAAAACACTGAAGCTTTCTTT. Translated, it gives CASSEVGGEEKNTEAFF.

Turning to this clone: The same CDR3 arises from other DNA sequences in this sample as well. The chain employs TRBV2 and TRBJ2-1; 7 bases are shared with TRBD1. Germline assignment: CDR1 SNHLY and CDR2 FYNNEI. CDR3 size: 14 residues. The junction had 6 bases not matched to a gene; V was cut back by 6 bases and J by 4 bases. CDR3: CASSPGQQYNEQFF. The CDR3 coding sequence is TGTGCCAGCAGCCCGGGACAGCAATACAATGAGCAGTTCTTC. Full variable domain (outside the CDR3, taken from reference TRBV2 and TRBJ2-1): EPEVTQTPSHQVTQMGQEVILRCVPISNHLYFYWYRQILGQKVEFLVSFYNNEISEKSEIFDDQFSVERPDGSNFTLKIRSTKLEDSAMYFCASSPGQQYNEQFFGPGTRLTVL.

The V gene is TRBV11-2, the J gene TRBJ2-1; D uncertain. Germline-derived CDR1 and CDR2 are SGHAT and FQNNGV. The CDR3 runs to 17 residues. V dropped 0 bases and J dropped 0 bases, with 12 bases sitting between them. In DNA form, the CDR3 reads TGTGCCAGCAGCTTAGAGGAAGCCCCAGTCTCCTACAATGAGCAGTTCTTC. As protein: CASSLEEAPVSYNEQFF.